Below are 28 T cell receptor beta chains sequenced from a single sample in a study of blood T cell repertoires in COVID-19. Assay: immunoSEQ multiplex PCR; the TCRdb copy retains only in-frame clones and omits some. The sample holds roughly 260,000 clones, approximately 89% seen once. The sample comprised peripheral blood. The receptors were sampled from a man aged 35-49 years who had recovered from COVID-19.

The J gene is TRBJ1-1, the V gene TRBV6-4; the D is unclear. The CDR3 has 16 amino acids. Per the germline V gene, CDR1 is MRHNA and CDR2 is SNTAGT. V dropped 7 bases and J dropped 0 bases, with 18 bases sitting between them. CDR3 bases: TGTGCCAGCACTTTCGCGGCACGAGAAATGAACACTGAAGCTTTCTTT. Translating it yields CASTFAAREMNTEAFF.

Only a few counts were recorded for this clone. V gene TRBV5-1 combines with J gene TRBJ2-1, with 13 nucleotides matching TRBD2. Trimming removed 0 bases from V and 7 bases from J; junction bases left unmatched: 7. Germline lookup yields CDR1 SGHRS and CDR2 YFSETQ. This CDR3 is 17 amino acids long. In DNA form, the CDR3 reads TGCGCCAGCAGCTTGGGGCGGACTAGCGGGAGTAGGAATGAGCAGTTCTTC. Protein sequence: CASSLGRTSGSRNEQFF. Filled out from reference TRBV5-1 and TRBJ2-1, the complete variable domain reads KAGVTQTPRYLIKTRGQQVTLSCSPISGHRSVSWYQQTPGQGLQFLFEYFSETQRNKGNFPGRFSGRQFSNSRSEMNVSTLELGDSALYLCASSLGRTSGSRNEQFFGPGTRLTVL.

V and J are TRBV12-3 or TRBV12-4 and TRBJ1-5; 9 nucleotides match TRBD1. The CDR3 runs to 13 residues. The V gene end was trimmed by 7 bases and the J gene end by 6 bases; junction bases not matched to a gene: 4. Written as DNA, the CDR3 is TGTGCCAGCAATCAACAGGGGGCTCAGCCCCAGCATTTT. Translation gives CASNQQGAQPQHF.

The table lists this clone with a count of one. The J gene is TRBJ2-7, the V gene TRBV6-1; maybe TRBD1 (5 bases). This CDR3 is built from 15 residues. With 3 bases removed from V and 7 bases from J, the gap between germline ends came to 19 bases. CDR1 and CDR2 (germline): MNHNS, SASEGT. The CDR3 is CASSDQGLPFREQYF. The CDR3 bases are TGTGCCAGCAGTGACCAGGGCCTACCGTTCCGGGAGCAGTACTTC.

J is TRBJ2-7 and V is TRBV2; TRBD1 aligns across 8 bases. Germline CDR1 SNHLY, CDR2 FYNNEI. The CDR3 runs to 15 residues. Germline trimming cut 7 bases from V and 5 bases from J; bases unmatched to any gene: 13. The CDR3 sequence: CASTEGWTGSDEQYF. CDR3 DNA: TGTGCCAGCACCGAGGGTTGGACAGGGTCCGACGAGCAGTACTTC.

V is TRBV5-6 and J is TRBJ1-3; the match to TRBD1 covers 7 bases. Germline V CDR1 and CDR2: SGHDT, YYEEEE. The CDR3 extends over 16 amino acids. Trimming took 0 bases from V and 2 from J; bases not matched to a gene: 5. The CDR3 DNA reads as TGTGCCAGCAGCTTGGGGGCAGGGGGTGCTGGAAACACCATATATTTT. The encoded protein is CASSLGAGGAGNTIYF.

This clone was seen a handful of times. The chain recombines TRBV5-5 with TRBJ1-3; 7 positions match TRBD1. V gave up 1 base and J gave up 6 bases; unmatched junction bases: 1. Looked up from germline, CDR1 is SGHKS and CDR2 is YYEKEE (reference sequence). The CDR3 sequence is 13 residues long. The CDR3 coding sequence is TGTGCCAGCAGCTTGACAGGGGCAAACACCATATATTTT. Its translation: CASSLTGANTIYF.

This sequence joins TRBV2 and TRBJ2-1, with D unresolved. Germline CDR1 is SNHLY and CDR2 is FYNNEI. The V gene lost 6 bases and the J gene lost 4 bases, with 7 bases spanning the gap. This CDR3 region has 12 residues. CDR3 region: CASRVAYNEQFF. CDR3 sequence (DNA): TGTGCCAGCAGAGTAGCTTACAATGAGCAGTTCTTC.

CDR3 in DNA: TGTGCCAGCAGCCAAGTAGAGGGGGGGAGCTCCTACGAGCAGTACTTC. It yields the protein CASSQVEGGSSYEQYF. The V call is TRBV4-2, the J call TRBJ2-7; possibly TRBD2 for D (7 bases). This CDR3 has 16 residues. V lost 1 base and J lost 0, with 13 bases in between. Per the germline V gene, CDR1 is LGHNA and CDR2 is YNFKEQ.

The chain has TRBV12-5 and TRBJ2-7; D possibly corresponds to TRBD2 (5 bases). Trimming stripped 7 bases from V and 5 bases from J, with 6 bases between. Germline lookup yields CDR1 LGHNT and CDR2 FRNRAP. The CDR3 runs to 10 residues. CDR3 in DNA: TGTGCTAGTGCCGGGAACGAGCAGTACTTC. The encoded protein is CASAGNEQYF.

Worth noting for this clone: The same CDR3 arises from other DNA sequences in this sample as well. The chain joins TRBV6-5 to TRBJ1-1; 7 bases are a match to TRBD1. This CDR3 contains 14 residues. Per the germline V gene, CDR1 is MNHEY and CDR2 is SVGAGI. With V trimmed by 2 bases and J by 1 base, 1 base remained unmatched. The CDR3 sequence: CASSYRTGNTEAFF. The CDR3 region has the DNA TGTGCCAGCAGTTACCGGACAGGGAACACTGAAGCTTTCTTT.

This chain joins TRBV5-1 and TRBJ2-1; tentatively, D is TRBD1 (5 bases). The V and J ends lost 0 bases and 3 bases respectively, with 7 bases between them. The germline CDR1 and CDR2 sequences are SGHRS and YFSETQ. CDR3 length: 14 residues. DNA for the CDR3: TGCGCCAGCAGCTTGGGGACAAGCTACAATGAGCAGTTCTTC. Amino acid sequence: CASSLGTSYNEQFF.

The genes are TRBV2 and TRBJ2-1; 10 nucleotides line up with TRBD2. The CDR3 runs to 14 residues. Trimming took 5 bases from V and 5 from J; bases not matched to a gene: 3. Germline V gene data show CDR1 as SNHLY and CDR2 as FYNNEI. CDR3 in DNA: TGTGCCAGCAGTCGGACTAGCGGAAACAATGAGCAGTTCTTC. This sequence encodes CASSRTSGNNEQFF.

The genes are TRBV6-1 and TRBJ2-5; D ambiguous. The CDR3 totals 13 residues. V gave up 0 bases and J gave up 2 bases, with 4 bases separating them. Germline CDR1 is MNHNS and CDR2 is SASEGT. Here the CDR3 DNA reads TGTGCCAGCAGTGAAGCGCGGCAAGAGACCCAGTACTTC. This gives the protein CASSEARQETQYF.

The genes are TRBV28 and TRBJ1-6; D unresolved. Trimming removed 6 bases at V and 3 bases at J, with 6 bases between. CDR1 and CDR2 from the germline V gene are MDHEN and SYDVKM. CDR3 size: 13 residues. CDR3 nucleotide sequence: TGTGCCAGCAGCCGGGACTATAATTCACCCCTCCACTTT. This sequence encodes CASSRDYNSPLHF.

The sample holds a few counts of this clone. V is TRBV9 and J is TRBJ1-3, with D unresolved. Per germline, CDR1 SGDLS and CDR2 YYNGEE. This CDR3 comprises 16 residues. With 3 bases removed from V and 3 bases from J, the gap between germline ends came to 16 bases. The CDR3 is CASSAGLRAFGNTIYF. The CDR3 nucleotides are TGTGCCAGCAGCGCGGGCCTGAGGGCGTTTGGAAACACCATATATTTT.

CDR3 amino acids: CASSFGTGSYEQYF. The CDR3, as DNA: TGTGCCAGCAGCTTCGGGACAGGTTCCTACGAGCAGTACTTC. This chain uses TRBV7-2 with TRBJ2-7; 8 bases match TRBD1. This CDR3 has 14 residues. Germline loops: CDR1 SGHTA, CDR2 FQGNSA. The ends lost 3 bases at V and 1 base at J; junction bases unmatched: 2.

V and J are TRBV5-4 and TRBJ2-2, with 15 bases identical to TRBD2. The CDR3 loop spans 17 amino acids. The J segment lost 7 bases and the V segment lost 4 bases, leaving 8 bases of the junction unmatched. Per germline, CDR1 SGHNT and CDR2 YYREEE (reference sequence). The CDR3 is CASSLGLAGGLSGELFF. The CDR3 DNA reads as TGTGCCAGCAGCCTCGGACTAGCGGGAGGGCTTAGCGGGGAGCTGTTTTTT.

This sequence joins TRBV7-9 and TRBJ1-6; D may be TRBD1 (6 bases). Trimming left V 8 bases short and J 8 bases short, with 19 bases between. Germline loops: CDR1 SEHNR, CDR2 FQNEAQ (reference sequence). The CDR3 consists of 15 residues. In DNA form, the CDR3 reads TGTGCCAGCCCCGATGGTCGCCAGGGGCATTCACCCCTCCACTTT. Protein: CASPDGRQGHSPLHF.

This clone has just one count. CDR3 region: CASSLSTGGIYEQYF. DNA of the CDR3: TGCGCCAGCAGCCTGTCTACAGGGGGCATATACGAGCAGTACTTC. The gene calls are TRBV5-1 and TRBJ2-7, with 9 bases identical to TRBD1. V gave up 4 bases and J gave up 4 bases; unmatched junction bases: 9. Per the germline V gene, CDR1 is SGHRS and CDR2 is YFSETQ. The CDR3 runs to 15 residues.

The rearrangement joins TRBV9 to TRBJ2-5, with TRBD2 identical over 13 bases. CDR3 length: 19 residues. The V gene end was trimmed by 4 bases and the J gene end by 5 bases; junction bases not matched to a gene: 17. Germline V gene lookup returns CDR1 SGDLS and CDR2 YYNGEE. The CDR3 nucleotides are TGTGCCAGCAGCCACCCGCTCTTACTAGCGGGAGGGCCTGGGGAGACCCAGTACTTC. Its translation: CASSHPLLLAGGPGETQYF.

The chain links TRBV27 to TRBJ2-7; 10 positions agree with TRBD2. The CDR3 is 14 amino acids. V lost 3 bases, J lost 5 bases, and 4 bases stayed unmatched. Germline assignment: CDR1 MNHEY and CDR2 SMNVEV (reference sequence). For the CDR3, the DNA is TGTGCCAGCAGTTTCTCAGGACTAGCGGACGAGCAGTACTTC. Its protein is CASSFSGLADEQYF.

This chain joins TRBV11-3 and TRBJ2-7; TRBD1 agrees at 7 bases. Unmatched junction bases numbered 6, after V lost 5 bases and J lost 5 bases. Germline values: CDR1 SGHNT, CDR2 YENEEA. The CDR3 covers 13 residues. CDR3 in amino acids: CASSPPTGNEQYF. CDR3 sequence (DNA): TGTGCCAGCAGCCCCCCGACAGGGAACGAGCAGTACTTC.

This clone was found once. The chain recombines TRBV25-1 with TRBJ2-1; 8 bases map to TRBD1. The CDR3 sequence is 16 residues long. Trimming took 5 bases from V and 7 from J; bases not matched to a gene: 13. The germline V gene has CDR1 MGHDK and CDR2 SYGVNS. DNA for the CDR3: TGTGCCAGCAGTCCCCCGCGCGGACAGGGTAGGAATGAGCAGTTCTTC. Translation gives CASSPPRGQGRNEQFF.

The V call is TRBV5-1, the J call TRBJ1-3; possibly TRBD1 for D (6 bases). Trimming shortened V by 0 bases and J by 3 bases, and 13 bases separated the two germline ends. CDR3 length: 16 residues. From germline, CDR1 is SGHRS and CDR2 YFSETQ. The CDR3 DNA sequence: TGCGCCAGCAGCTTGGTTGGCCAGGGGTATGGAAACACCATATATTTT. It codes for CASSLVGQGYGNTIYF. Using reference TRBV5-1 and TRBJ1-3 for the parts outside the CDR3, the full variable domain is KAGVTQTPRYLIKTRGQQVTLSCSPISGHRSVSWYQQTPGQGLQFLFEYFSETQRNKGNFPGRFSGRQFSNSRSEMNVSTLELGDSALYLCASSLVGQGYGNTIYFGEGSWLTVV.

This clone occurred once. The chain recombines TRBV6-1 with TRBJ1-2; D is perhaps TRBD1 (5 bases). CDR1 is MNHNS and CDR2 is SASEGT in the germline V gene. V lost 1 base and J lost 4, with 19 bases in between. This CDR3 spans 17 amino acids. CDR3 sequence (DNA): TGTGCCAGCAGTGAAGTCCAGGGTTTAAATCCGGGCTATGGCTACACCTTC. Amino acid sequence: CASSEVQGLNPGYGYTF.

This chain connects TRBV18 to TRBJ2-3; D is perhaps TRBD1 (5 bases). V lost 6 bases to trimming and J lost 2 bases, with 15 bases between them. Germline CDR1 KGHSH, CDR2 LQKENI. This CDR3 spans 15 amino acids. The CDR3 is CASSPQGSYTDTQYF. CDR3 DNA sequence: TGTGCCAGCTCCCCTCAGGGAAGCTACACAGATACGCAGTATTTT.

The rearrangement links TRBV6-6 to TRBJ2-1, with TRBD1 matching 7 bases. The germline CDR1 and CDR2 sequences are MNHNY and SVGAGI (reference sequence). The CDR3 is 13 amino acids. V was clipped by 8 bases and J by 3 bases; unmatched bases: 4. CDR3 nucleotides: TGTGCCAGCGGCCGGGACAGCTACAATGAGCAGTTCTTC. Translating gives CASGRDSYNEQFF.